One T cell receptor (beta chain) is described in this entry. No antigen is known for it. These data originate in a study of cytomegalovirus exposure and HLA in healthy donors. Study results and caveats: Certain indistinguishable V segments, among them TRBV6-2 and TRBV6-3, were excluded. HLA alleles were associated with 18,000 or so TCR beta sequences in a later analysis at 0.05 false discovery rate.

In the PCR, 60 Vbeta and 13 Jbeta primers were used. Libraries were prepared by immunoSEQ multiplex PCR; TCRdb keeps only in-frame clonotypes and omits some of them. This table holds over 200,000 clones, 85% found once. Germline loops: CDR1 MGHRA, CDR2 YSYEKL. Unmatched junction bases numbered 4, after V lost 4 bases and J lost 2 bases. This CDR3 has 14 residues. The receptor was isolated from a human donor in good health. The chain couples TRBV4-1 to TRBJ2-5, with TRBD1 matching over 7 bases. Source material: PBMCs. This chain's CDR3 is CASSRRDRQETQYF. In DNA, the CDR3 is TGCGCCAGCAGCCGTCGGGACAGACAAGAGACCCAGTACTTC.